The 12 T cell receptor beta chains given below trace back to one sample, sequenced in a study of blood T cell repertoires in COVID-19. Method: immunoSEQ multiplex PCR; TCRdb's copy keeps in-frame clones and lacks some. Counted here are roughly 66,000 clones, 82% occurring once; the ten biggest clones make up under 8%. The sample comprised peripheral blood. The source of these receptors is a man in his fifties or sixties with acute or convalescent COVID-19.

The chain joins TRBV9 to TRBJ1-1; the match to TRBD1 covers 7 bases. The CDR3 consists of 15 residues. V was pared by 3 bases and J by 0 bases, with 5 bases of the junction left unmatched. The germline V gene has CDR1 SGDLS and CDR2 YYNGEE. The CDR3 DNA is TGTGCCAGCAGCGCGCCGGGACAGTTGAACACTGAAGCTTTCTTT. It yields the protein CASSAPGQLNTEAFF. The whole variable domain, filled in from reference TRBV9 and TRBJ1-1, reads DSGVTQTPKHLITATGQRVTLRCSPRSGDLSVYWYQQSLDQGLQFLIQYYNGEERAKGNILERFSAQQFPDLHSELNLSSLELGDSALYFCASSAPGQLNTEAFFGQGTRLTVV.

The sample holds a few counts of this clone. The chain has TRBV9 and TRBJ1-4; D unclear. Germline V gene sequence: CDR1 SGDLS, CDR2 YYNGEE. This CDR3 has 15 residues. V lost 6 bases and J lost 2, with 14 bases in between. This CDR3 is CASTVSGQTNEKLFF. In DNA form, the CDR3 reads TGTGCCAGCACCGTCTCTGGGCAGACTAATGAAAAACTGTTTTTT.

Only a few counts were recorded for this clone. The rearrangement joins TRBV30 to TRBJ2-5; D possibly corresponds to TRBD1 (5 bases). This CDR3 contains 14 residues. Germline CDR1 GTSNPN, CDR2 SVGIG (reference sequence). V lost 1 base, J lost 1 base, and 10 bases lay in between. In nucleotides, the CDR3 is TGTGCCTGGAGTGGGGGCAGGAGCCAAGAGACCCAGTACTTC. Residues: CAWSGGRSQETQYF.

This rearrangement joins TRBV19 to TRBJ2-7, with D maybe TRBD1 (5 bases). The germline V gene encodes CDR1 LNHDA and CDR2 SQIVND (reference sequence). V gave up 5 bases and J gave up 5 bases, with 10 bases separating them. This CDR3 has 12 residues. The CDR3 region has the DNA TGTGCCAGTAGTCCTCAGGGCCACGAGCAGTACTTC. Residues: CASSPQGHEQYF.

This chain joins TRBV11-2 and TRBJ2-3, with TRBD2 identical over 7 bases. V lost 5 bases, J lost 1 base, and 6 bases stayed unmatched. The germline V gene encodes CDR1 SGHAT and CDR2 FQNNGV. This CDR3 contains 15 residues. The CDR3 is CASSDIGLGTDTQYF. The CDR3 DNA reads TGTGCCAGCAGCGACATTGGACTAGGCACAGATACGCAGTATTTT.

The V call is TRBV6-5, the J call TRBJ1-3; D unclear. V gave up 6 bases and J gave up 4 bases, with 13 bases separating them. CDR1 MNHEY and CDR2 SVGAGI come from the germline V gene. The CDR3 consists of 14 residues. The CDR3 sequence is CASRVRDGGNTIYF. In DNA, the CDR3 is TGTGCCAGCAGGGTCCGGGATGGAGGAAACACCATATATTTT.

CDR3 nucleotide sequence: TGTGCCAGCTCACCACGGGTCCTCCAGGACAATACCTACGAGCAGTACTTC. Its protein is CASSPRVLQDNTYEQYF. The chain uses TRBV18 and TRBJ2-7; tentatively, D is TRBD1 (5 bases). Germline CDR1 and CDR2: KGHSH and LQKENI. The CDR3 length is 17 residues. V shed 1 base and J shed 2 bases, with 18 bases lying between them.

V and J are TRBV3-1 (or the pseudogene TRBV3-2) and TRBJ2-5; 12 bases are shared with TRBD2. There are 16 residues in the CDR3. Trimming cost V 2 bases and J 5 bases; bases outside gene matches: 6. Germline CDR1 reads LGHDT; CDR2 reads YNNKEL (reference sequence). The chain's CDR3 is CASSQPSGGARETQYF. The CDR3 bases are TGTGCCAGCAGCCAACCTAGCGGGGGGGCTCGGGAGACCCAGTACTTC.

The V gene is TRBV21-1, the J gene TRBJ2-7; TRBD2 is the table's D call and was not checked against the DNA. TRBV21-1 is assigned pseudogene status. This CDR3 region has 15 residues. The CDR3 nucleotides are TGTGCCAGCACCCCGGGGGGTACCCTTTCCTACGAGCAGTACTTC. It codes for CASTPGGTLSYEQYF.

V gene TRBV2 combines with J gene TRBJ1-1, with D possibly being TRBD1 (6 bases). Trimming took off 6 bases at V and 7 bases at J, with 12 bases between the two ends. Germline CDR1 reads SNHLY; CDR2 reads FYNNEI. This CDR3 contains 12 residues. The CDR3 nucleotides read TGTGCCAGCAGCGTAACAGGGATTGAAGCTTTCTTT. This translates into CASSVTGIEAFF.

The chain is built from TRBV30 and TRBJ1-5, with D perhaps matching TRBD1 (5 bases). Germline V gives CDR1 GTSNPN, CDR2 SVGIG (reference sequence). There are 15 residues in the CDR3. V dropped 0 bases and J dropped 1 base, with 10 bases sitting between them. CDR3 sequence: CAWSVKGWSNQPQHF. The CDR3, as DNA: TGTGCCTGGAGTGTAAAGGGGTGGAGCAATCAGCCCCAGCATTTT.

This chain connects TRBV7-2 to TRBJ2-2; the D gene is possibly TRBD1 (6 bases). V was pared by 2 bases and J by 5 bases, with 12 bases between. Germline CDR1 reads SGHTA; CDR2 reads FQGNSA. This CDR3 is 15 amino acids long. The chain's CDR3 is CASSLKQGSTGELFF. For the CDR3, the DNA is TGTGCCAGCAGCTTAAAACAGGGTAGTACCGGGGAGCTGTTTTTT.